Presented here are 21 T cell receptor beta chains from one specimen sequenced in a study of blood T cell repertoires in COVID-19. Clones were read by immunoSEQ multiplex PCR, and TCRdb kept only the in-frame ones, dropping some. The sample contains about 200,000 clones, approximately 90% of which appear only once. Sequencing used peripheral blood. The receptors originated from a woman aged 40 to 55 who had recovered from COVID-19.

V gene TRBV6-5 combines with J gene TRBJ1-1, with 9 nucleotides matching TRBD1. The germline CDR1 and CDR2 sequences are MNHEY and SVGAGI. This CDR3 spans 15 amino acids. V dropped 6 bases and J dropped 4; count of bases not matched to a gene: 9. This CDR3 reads CASRGTGTEITEAFF. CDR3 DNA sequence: TGTGCCAGCAGGGGGACAGGGACCGAGATCACTGAAGCTTTCTTT.

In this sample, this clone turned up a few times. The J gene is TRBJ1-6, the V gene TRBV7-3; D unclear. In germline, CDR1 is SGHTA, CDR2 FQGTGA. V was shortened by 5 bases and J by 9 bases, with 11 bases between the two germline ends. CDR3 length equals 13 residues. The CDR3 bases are TGTGCCAGCAGCGCCGCCGGAGGTTCACCCCTCCACTTT. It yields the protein CASSAAGGSPLHF.

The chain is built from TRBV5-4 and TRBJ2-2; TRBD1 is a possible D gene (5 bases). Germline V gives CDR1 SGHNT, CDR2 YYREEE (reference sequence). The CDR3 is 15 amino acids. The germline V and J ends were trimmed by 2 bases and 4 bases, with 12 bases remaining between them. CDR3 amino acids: CASSFPGFSTGELFF. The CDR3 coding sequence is TGTGCCAGCAGCTTTCCAGGGTTTAGCACCGGGGAGCTGTTTTTT.

CDR3 in amino acids: CASSPQQADSYEQYF. Here the CDR3 DNA reads TGTGCCAGCTCACCACAACAGGCCGACTCCTACGAGCAGTACTTC. The rearrangement joins TRBV18 to TRBJ2-7; a possible D gene is TRBD1 (5 bases). V lost 1 base to trimming and J lost 0 bases, with 10 bases between them. The CDR3 is 15 residues long. Germline V gene data show CDR1 as KGHSH and CDR2 as LQKENI.

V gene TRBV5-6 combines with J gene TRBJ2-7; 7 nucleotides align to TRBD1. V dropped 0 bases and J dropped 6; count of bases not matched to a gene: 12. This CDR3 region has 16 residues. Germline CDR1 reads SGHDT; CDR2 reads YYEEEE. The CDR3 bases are TGTGCCAGCAGCTTGGTCCCGGGACAGACGGAGGCCGAGCAGTACTTC. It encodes CASSLVPGQTEAEQYF. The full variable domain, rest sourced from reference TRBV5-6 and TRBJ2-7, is DAGVTQSPTHLIKTRGQQVTLRCSPKSGHDTVSWYQQALGQGPQFIFQYYEEEERQRGNFPDRFSGHQFPNYSSELNVNALLLGDSALYLCASSLVPGQTEAEQYFGPGTRLTVT.

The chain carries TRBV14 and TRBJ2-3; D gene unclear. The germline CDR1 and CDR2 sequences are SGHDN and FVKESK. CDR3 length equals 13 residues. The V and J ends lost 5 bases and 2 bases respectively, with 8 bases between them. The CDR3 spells CASSKQTTDTQYF. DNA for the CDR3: TGTGCCAGCAGCAAACAGACCACAGATACGCAGTATTTT. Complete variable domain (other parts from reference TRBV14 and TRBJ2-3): EAGVTQFPSHSVIEKGQTVTLRCDPISGHDNLYWYRRVMGKEIKFLLHFVKESKQDESGMPNNRFLAERTGGTYSTLKVQPAELEDSGVYFCASSKQTTDTQYFGPGTRLTVL.

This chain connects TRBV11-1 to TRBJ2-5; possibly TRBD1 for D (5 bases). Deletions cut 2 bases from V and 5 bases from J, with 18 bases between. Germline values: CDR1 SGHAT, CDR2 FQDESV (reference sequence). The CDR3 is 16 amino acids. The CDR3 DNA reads TGTGCCAGCAGCTTATTCGACTCCGGATCAGGGGAGACCCAGTACTTC. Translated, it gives CASSLFDSGSGETQYF.

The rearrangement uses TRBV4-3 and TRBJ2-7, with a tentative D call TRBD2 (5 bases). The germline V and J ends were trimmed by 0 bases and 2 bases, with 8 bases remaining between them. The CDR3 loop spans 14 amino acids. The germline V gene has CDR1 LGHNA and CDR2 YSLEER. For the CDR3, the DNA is TGCGCCAGCAGCCAAGATTCGGGGACCTACGAGCAGTACTTC. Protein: CASSQDSGTYEQYF.

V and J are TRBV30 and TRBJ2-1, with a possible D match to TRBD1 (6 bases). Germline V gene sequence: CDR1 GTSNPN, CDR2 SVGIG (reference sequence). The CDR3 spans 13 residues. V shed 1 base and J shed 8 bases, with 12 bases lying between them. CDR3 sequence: CAWSDNRAHEQFF. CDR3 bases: TGTGCCTGGAGTGATAACAGGGCTCATGAGCAGTTCTTC. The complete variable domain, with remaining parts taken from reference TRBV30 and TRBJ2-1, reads SQTIHQWPATLVQPVGSPLSLECTVEGTSNPNLYWYRQAAGRGLQLLFYSVGIGQISSEVPQNLSASRPQDRQFILSSKKLLLSDSGFYLCAWSDNRAHEQFFGPGTRLTVL.

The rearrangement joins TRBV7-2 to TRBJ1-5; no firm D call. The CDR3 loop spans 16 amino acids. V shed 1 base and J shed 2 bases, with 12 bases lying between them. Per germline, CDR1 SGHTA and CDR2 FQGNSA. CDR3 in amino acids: CASSLGTGFGNQPQHF. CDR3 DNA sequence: TGTGCCAGCAGCTTAGGAACGGGGTTCGGCAATCAGCCCCAGCATTTT.

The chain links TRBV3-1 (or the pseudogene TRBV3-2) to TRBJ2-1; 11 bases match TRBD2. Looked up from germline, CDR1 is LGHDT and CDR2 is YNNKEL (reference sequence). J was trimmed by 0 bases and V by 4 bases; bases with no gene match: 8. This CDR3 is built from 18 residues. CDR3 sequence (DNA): TGTGCCAGCAGCCCAATACCGGGACTAGCGGCCTCCTACAATGAGCAGTTCTTC. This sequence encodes CASSPIPGLAASYNEQFF.

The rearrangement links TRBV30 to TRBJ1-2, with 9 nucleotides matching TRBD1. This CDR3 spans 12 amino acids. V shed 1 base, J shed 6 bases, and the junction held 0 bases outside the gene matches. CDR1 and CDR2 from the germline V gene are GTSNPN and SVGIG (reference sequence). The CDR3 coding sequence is TGTGCCTGGAGTGGGACAGGGGATGGCTACACCTTC. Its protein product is CAWSGTGDGYTF.

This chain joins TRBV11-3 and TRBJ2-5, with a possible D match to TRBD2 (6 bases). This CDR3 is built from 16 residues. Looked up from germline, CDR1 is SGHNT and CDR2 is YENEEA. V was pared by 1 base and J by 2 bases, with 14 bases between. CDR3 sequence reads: CASSLGGGTQQETQYF. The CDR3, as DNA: TGTGCCAGCAGCTTAGGAGGCGGGACCCAGCAAGAGACCCAGTACTTC.

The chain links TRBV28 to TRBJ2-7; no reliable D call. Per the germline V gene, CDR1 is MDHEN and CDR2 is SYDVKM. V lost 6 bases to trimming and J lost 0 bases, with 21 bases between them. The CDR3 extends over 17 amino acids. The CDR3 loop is CASSLSLQLVFSYEQYF. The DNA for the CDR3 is TGTGCCAGCAGCCTAAGCCTACAGCTCGTTTTCTCCTACGAGCAGTACTTC.

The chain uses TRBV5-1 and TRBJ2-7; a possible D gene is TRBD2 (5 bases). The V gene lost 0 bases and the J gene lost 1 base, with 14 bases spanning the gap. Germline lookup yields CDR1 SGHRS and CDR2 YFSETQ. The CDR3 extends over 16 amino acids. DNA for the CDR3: TGCGCCAGCAGCTTGGCCGTAACGGACTCATCCTACGAGCAGTACTTC. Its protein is CASSLAVTDSSYEQYF.

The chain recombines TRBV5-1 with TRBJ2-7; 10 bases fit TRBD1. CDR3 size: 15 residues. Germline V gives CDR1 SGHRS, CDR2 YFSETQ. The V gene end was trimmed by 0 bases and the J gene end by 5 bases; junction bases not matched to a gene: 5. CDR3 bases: TGCGCCAGCAGCTTGGATCCGGGACAGGGGAACGAGCAGTACTTC. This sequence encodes CASSLDPGQGNEQYF.

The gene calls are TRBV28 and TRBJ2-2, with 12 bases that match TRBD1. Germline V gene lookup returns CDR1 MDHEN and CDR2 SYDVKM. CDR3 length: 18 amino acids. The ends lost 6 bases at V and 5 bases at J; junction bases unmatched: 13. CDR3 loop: CASRESGTGGLGTGELFF. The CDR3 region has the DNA TGTGCCAGCAGGGAGTCCGGGACAGGGGGCCTTGGTACCGGGGAGCTGTTTTTT.

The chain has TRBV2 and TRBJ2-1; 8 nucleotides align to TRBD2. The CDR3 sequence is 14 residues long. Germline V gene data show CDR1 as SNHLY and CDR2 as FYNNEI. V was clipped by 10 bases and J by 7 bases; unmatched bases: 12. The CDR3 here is CAIVRIAGRNEQFF. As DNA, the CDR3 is TGTGCCATCGTCAGAATAGCGGGACGAAATGAGCAGTTCTTC. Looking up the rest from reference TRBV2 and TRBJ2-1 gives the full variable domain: EPEVTQTPSHQVTQMGQEVILRCVPISNHLYFYWYRQILGQKVEFLVSFYNNEISEKSEIFDDQFSVERPDGSNFTLKIRSTKLEDSAMYFCAIVRIAGRNEQFFGPGTRLTVL.

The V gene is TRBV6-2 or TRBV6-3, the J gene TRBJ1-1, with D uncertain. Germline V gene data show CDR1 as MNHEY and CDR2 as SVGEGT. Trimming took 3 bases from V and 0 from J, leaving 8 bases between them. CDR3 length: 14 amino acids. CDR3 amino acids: CASSYSYMNTEAFF. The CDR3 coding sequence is TGTGCCAGCAGTTATAGTTATATGAACACTGAAGCTTTCTTT.

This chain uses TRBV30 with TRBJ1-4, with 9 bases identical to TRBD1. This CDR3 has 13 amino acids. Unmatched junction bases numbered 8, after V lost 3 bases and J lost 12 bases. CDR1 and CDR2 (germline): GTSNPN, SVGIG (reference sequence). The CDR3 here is CAWRGQGLRELFF. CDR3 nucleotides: TGTGCCTGGAGGGGACAGGGTCTTCGCGAACTGTTTTTT.

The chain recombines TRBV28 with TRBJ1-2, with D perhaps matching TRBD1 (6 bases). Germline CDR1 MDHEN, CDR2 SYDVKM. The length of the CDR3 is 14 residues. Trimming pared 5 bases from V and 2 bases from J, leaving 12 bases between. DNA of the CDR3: TGTGCCAGCAGTAAAACAGGGCGCAACTATGGCTACACCTTC. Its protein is CASSKTGRNYGYTF.